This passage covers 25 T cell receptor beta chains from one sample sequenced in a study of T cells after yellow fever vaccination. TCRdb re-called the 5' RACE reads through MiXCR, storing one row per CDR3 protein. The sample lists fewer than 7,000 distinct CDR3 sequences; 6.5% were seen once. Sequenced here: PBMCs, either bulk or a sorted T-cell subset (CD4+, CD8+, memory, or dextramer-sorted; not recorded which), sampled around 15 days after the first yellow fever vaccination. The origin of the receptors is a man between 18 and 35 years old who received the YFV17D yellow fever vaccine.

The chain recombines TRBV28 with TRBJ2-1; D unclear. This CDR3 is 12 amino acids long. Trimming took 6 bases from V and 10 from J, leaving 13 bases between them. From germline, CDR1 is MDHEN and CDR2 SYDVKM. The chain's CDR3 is CASSTAWREQFF. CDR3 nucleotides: TGTGCCAGCAGCACCGCCTGGCGGGAGCAGTTCTTC. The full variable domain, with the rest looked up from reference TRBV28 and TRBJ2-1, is DVKVTQSSRYLVKRTGEKVFLECVQDMDHENMFWYRQDPGLGLRLIYFSYDVKMKEKGDIPEGYSVSREKKERFSLILESASTNQTSMYLCASSTAWREQFFGPGTRLTVL.

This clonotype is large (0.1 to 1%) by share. The CDR3 coding sequence is TGCGCCAGCAGCCCAGGAATGAACACCGGGGAGCTGTTTTTT. It codes for CASSPGMNTGELFF. The genes are TRBV5-1 and TRBJ2-2; D not resolved. This CDR3 has 14 amino acids. Trimming took off 4 bases at V and 1 base at J, with 8 bases between the two ends. Germline CDR1 SGHRS, CDR2 YFSETQ.

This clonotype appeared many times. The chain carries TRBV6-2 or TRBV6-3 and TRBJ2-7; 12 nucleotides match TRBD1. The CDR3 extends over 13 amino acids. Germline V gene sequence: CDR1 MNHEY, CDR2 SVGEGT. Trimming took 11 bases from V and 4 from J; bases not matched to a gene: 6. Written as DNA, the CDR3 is TGTGCCGCAGCGGGACAGGGGGCTTACGAGCAGTACTTC. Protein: CAAAGQGAYEQYF.

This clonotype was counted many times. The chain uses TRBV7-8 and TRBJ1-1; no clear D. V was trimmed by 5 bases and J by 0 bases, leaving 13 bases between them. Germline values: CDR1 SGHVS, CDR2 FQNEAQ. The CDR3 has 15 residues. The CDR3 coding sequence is TGTGCCAGCAGCCCATACCTTCTGATGAACACTGAAGCTTTCTTT. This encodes CASSPYLLMNTEAFF.

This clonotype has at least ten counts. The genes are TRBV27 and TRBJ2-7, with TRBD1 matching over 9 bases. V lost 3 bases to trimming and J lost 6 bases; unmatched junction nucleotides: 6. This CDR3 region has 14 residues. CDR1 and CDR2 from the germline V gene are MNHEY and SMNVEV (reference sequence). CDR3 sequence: CASSLSGTGSEQYV. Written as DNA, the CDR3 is TGTGCCAGCAGTTTGTCCGGGACAGGGTCCGAGCAGTACGTC.

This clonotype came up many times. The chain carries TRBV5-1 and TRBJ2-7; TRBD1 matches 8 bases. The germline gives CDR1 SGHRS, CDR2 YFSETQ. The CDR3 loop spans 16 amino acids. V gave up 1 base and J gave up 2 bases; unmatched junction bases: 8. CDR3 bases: TGCGCCAGCAGCTTGACTCCGGGACAGGTAACCTACGAGCAGTACTTC. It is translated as CASSLTPGQVTYEQYF.

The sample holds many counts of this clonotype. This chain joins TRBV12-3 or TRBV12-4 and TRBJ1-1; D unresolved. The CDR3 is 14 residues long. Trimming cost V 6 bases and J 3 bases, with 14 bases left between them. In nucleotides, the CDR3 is TGTGCCAGCAGCTGGGGTCTGCCTTACACTGAAGCTTTCTTT. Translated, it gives CASSWGLPYTEAFF.

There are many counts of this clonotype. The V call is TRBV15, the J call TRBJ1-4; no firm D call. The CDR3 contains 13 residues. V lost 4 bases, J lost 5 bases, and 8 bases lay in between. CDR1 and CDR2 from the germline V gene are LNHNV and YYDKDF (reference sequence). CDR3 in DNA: TGTGCCACCAGCAAGGGTCAGAATGAAAAACTGTTTTTT. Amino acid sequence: CATSKGQNEKLFF. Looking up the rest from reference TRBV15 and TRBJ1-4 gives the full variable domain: DAMVIQNPRYQVTQFGKPVTLSCSQTLNHNVMYWYQQKSSQAPKLLFHYYDKDFNNEADTPDNFQSRRPNTSFCFLDIRSPGLGDTAMYLCATSKGQNEKLFFGSGTQLSVL.

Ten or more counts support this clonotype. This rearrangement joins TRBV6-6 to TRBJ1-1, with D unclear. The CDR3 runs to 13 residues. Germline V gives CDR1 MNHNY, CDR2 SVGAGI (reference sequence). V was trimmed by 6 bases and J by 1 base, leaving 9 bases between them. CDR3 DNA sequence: TGTGCCAGCAGCCTTTGGGAGAACACTGAAGCTTTCTTT. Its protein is CASSLWENTEAFF.

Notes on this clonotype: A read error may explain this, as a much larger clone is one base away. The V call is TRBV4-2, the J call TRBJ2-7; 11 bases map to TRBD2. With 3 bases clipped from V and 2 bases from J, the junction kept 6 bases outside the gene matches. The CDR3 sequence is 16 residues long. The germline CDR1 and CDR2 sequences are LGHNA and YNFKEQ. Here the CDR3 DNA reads TGTGCCAGCAGCCAGGATTTTAGCGGGGGGGCCTACGAGCAGTACTTC. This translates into CASSQDFSGGAYEQYF.

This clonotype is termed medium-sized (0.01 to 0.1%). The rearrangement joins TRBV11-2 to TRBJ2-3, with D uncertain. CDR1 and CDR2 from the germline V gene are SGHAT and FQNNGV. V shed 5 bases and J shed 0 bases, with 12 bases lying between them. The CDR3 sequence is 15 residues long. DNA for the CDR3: TGTGCCAGCAGCCCGACACCTCTAAGCACAGATACGCAGTATTTT. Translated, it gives CASSPTPLSTDTQYF.

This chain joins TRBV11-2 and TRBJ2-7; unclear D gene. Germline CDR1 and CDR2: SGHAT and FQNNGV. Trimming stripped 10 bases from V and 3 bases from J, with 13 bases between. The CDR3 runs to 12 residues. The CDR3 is CATTTSDYEQYV. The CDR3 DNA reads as TGTGCCACCACGACGTCAGACTACGAGCAGTACGTC.

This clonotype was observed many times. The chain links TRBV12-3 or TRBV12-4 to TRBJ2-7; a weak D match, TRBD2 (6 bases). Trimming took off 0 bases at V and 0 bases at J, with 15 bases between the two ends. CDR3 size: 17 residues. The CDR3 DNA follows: TGTGCCAGCAGTTTAGCGCCCTCGGGGGTGAGCTCCTACGAGCAGTACTTC. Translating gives CASSLAPSGVSSYEQYF.

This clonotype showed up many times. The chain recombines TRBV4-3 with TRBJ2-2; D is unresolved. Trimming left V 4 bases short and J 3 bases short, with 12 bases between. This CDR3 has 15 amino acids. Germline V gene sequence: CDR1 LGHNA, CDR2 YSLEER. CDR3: CASSPIGLYTGELFF. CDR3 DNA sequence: TGCGCCAGCAGCCCAATAGGGTTATACACCGGGGAGCTGTTTTTT.

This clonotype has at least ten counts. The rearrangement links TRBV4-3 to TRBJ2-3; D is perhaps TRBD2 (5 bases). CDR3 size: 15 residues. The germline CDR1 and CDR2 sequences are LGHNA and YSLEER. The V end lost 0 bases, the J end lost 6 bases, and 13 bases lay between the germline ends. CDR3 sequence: CASSQDNSPGDTQYF. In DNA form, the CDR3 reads TGCGCCAGCAGCCAAGATAACTCGCCGGGGGATACGCAGTATTTT.

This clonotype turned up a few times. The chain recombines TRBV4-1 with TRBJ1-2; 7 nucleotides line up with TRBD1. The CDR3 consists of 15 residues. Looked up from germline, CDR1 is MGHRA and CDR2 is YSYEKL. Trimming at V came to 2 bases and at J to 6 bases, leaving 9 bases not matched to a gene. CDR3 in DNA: TGCGCCAGCAGCCAAAGGGACTCCGGACAGGATGGCTACACCTTC. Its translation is CASSQRDSGQDGYTF.

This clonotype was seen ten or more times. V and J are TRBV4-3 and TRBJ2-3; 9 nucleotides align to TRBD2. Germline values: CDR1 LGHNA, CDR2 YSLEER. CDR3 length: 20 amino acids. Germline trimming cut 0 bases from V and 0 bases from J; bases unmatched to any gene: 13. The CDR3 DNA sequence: TGCGCCAGCAGCCAAGATTTTGGCCTAGCGGGGCCTCTTAGCACAGATACGCAGTATTTT. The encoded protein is CASSQDFGLAGPLSTDTQYF.

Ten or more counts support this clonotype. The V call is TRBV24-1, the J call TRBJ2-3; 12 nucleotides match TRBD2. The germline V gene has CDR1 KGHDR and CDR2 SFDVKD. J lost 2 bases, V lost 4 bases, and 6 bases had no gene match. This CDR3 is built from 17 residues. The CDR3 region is CATSDPTSGGITDTQYF. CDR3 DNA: TGTGCCACCAGTGACCCAACTAGCGGGGGGATCACAGATACGCAGTATTTT.

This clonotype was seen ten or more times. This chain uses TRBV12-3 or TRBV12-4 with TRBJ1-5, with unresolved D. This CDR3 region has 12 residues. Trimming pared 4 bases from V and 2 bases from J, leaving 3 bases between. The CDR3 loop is CASSCCNQPQHF. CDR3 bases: TGTGCCAGCAGTTGCTGCAATCAGCCCCAGCATTTT.

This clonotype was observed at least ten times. The CDR3 DNA is TGTGCCAGCAGTACCGCCATAGGCGGCTATGGCTACACCTTC. Residues: CASSTAIGGYGYTF. The rearrangement uses TRBV6-5 and TRBJ1-2; D gene unclear. Germline CDR1 reads MNHEY; CDR2 reads SVGAGI. The CDR3 is 14 amino acids. Trimming cost V 5 bases and J 4 bases, with 14 bases left between them.

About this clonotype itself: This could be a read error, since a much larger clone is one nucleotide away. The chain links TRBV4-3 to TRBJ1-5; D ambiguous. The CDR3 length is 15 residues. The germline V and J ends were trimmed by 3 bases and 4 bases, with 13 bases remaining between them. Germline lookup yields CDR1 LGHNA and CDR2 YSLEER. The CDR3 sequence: CASSHDLGSNQPQHF. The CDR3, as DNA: TGCGCCAGCAGCCATGACCTGGGCAGTAATCAGCCCCAGCATTTT.

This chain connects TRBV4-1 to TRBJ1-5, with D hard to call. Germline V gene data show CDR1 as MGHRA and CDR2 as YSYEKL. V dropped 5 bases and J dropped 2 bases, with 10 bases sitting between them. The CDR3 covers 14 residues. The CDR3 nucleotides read TGCGCCAGCAGCACATTTGCGGGCAATCAGCCCCAGCATTTT. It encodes CASSTFAGNQPQHF.

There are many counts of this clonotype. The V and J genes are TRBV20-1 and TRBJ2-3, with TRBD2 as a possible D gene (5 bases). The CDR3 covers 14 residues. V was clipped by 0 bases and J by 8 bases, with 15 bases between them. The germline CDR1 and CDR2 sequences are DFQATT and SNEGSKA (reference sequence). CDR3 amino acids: CSARDLAGALTQYF. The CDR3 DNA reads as TGCAGTGCTAGAGATCTAGCTGGCGCTCTTACGCAGTATTTT.

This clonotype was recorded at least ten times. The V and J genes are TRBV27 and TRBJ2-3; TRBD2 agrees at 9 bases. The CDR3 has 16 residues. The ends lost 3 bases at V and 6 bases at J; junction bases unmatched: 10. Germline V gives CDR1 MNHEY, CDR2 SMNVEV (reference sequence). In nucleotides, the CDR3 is TGTGCCAGCAGTTTGGGCGGGGGGGCGTGGTGGGATACGCAGTATTTT. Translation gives CASSLGGGAWWDTQYF.

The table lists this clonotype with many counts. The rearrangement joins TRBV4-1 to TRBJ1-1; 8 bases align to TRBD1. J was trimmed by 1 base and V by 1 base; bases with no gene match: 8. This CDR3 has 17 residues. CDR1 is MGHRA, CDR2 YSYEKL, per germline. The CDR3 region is CASSQGLGTGQNTEAFF. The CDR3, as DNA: TGCGCCAGCAGCCAAGGCCTCGGGACAGGCCAGAACACTGAAGCTTTCTTT.